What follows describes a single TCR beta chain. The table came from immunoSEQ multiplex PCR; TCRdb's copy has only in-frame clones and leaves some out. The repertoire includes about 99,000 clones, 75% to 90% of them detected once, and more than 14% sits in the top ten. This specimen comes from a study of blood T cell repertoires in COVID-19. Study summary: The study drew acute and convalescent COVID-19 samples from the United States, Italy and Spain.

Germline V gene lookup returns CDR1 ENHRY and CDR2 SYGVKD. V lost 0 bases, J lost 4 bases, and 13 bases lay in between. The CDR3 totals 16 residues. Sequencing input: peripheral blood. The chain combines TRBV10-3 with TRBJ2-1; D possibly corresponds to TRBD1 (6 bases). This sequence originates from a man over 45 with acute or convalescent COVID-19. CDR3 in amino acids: CAISESMAGVYNEQFF. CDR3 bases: TGTGCCATCAGTGAGTCGATGGCAGGGGTATACAATGAGCAGTTCTTC.